This is a list of T cell receptor beta chains from one sample in a study of T cell changes during pregnancy in multiple sclerosis. Profiled with immunoSEQ multiplex PCR; TCRdb holds only in-frame clones, not every one. The sample consists of 60,000 or so clones, 87% of them appearing once. What was sequenced was peripheral blood from another person, used as feeder cells. These TCRs come from a human donor whose cells served as feeder cells for cultures in a pregnancy study. Each CDR3 is given with its conserved first and last residue. D genes are given only for firm matches. Expanded clones get a size class; other rows say once, few or many, or leave the size out.

cdr3_nt: TGTGCCAGCAGCTGGACCGGGACAGGGTTTGAAAAACTGTTTTTT
cdr3_aa: CASSWTGTGFEKLFF
d_call: TRBD1
v_call: TRBV7-8
j_call: TRBJ1-4
clone_size: -

cdr3_nt: TGCGCCAGCAGCTTGGGGCGGCTGCGCTATGGCTACACCTTC
cdr3_aa: CASSLGRLRYGYTF
d_call: -
v_call: TRBV5-1
j_call: TRBJ1-2
clone_size: once

cdr3_nt: TGTGCCAGCAGTCAACAGGACAGACTCGGGAGCCAGCATTTT
cdr3_aa: CASSQQDRLGSQHF
d_call: -
v_call: TRBV6-1
j_call: TRBJ1-5
clone_size: few

cdr3_nt: TGTGCCAGCAGCGACGAGGGCGCGCACACCGGGGAGCTGTTTTTT
cdr3_aa: CASSDEGAHTGELFF
d_call: -
v_call: TRBV9
j_call: TRBJ2-2
clone_size: once

cdr3_nt: TGTGCCAGCAGCTTGGCCTGGGACAGGGGGCCCTACGAGCAGTACTTC
cdr3_aa: CASSLAWDRGPYEQYF
d_call: TRBD1
v_call: TRBV5-6
j_call: TRBJ2-7
clone_size: -

cdr3_nt: TGTGCCAGCAGCCAGACAGGGCATTGGAATCAGCCCCAGCATTTT
cdr3_aa: CASSQTGHWNQPQHF
d_call: TRBD1
v_call: TRBV9
j_call: TRBJ1-5
clone_size: -

cdr3_nt: TGTGCCTGGAGTTCCGGGAGGTACGAGCAGTACTTC
cdr3_aa: CAWSSGRYEQYF
d_call: TRBD2
v_call: TRBV30
j_call: TRBJ2-7
clone_size: -

cdr3_nt: TGTGCCAGCAGCCAAGAGTACGGGGACTCTGGAAACACCATATATTTT
cdr3_aa: CASSQEYGDSGNTIYF
d_call: -
v_call: TRBV4-2
j_call: TRBJ1-3
clone_size: -

cdr3_nt: TGTGCCAGCAGTTACGAAGACGGGACGCGGGCTTTCTTT
cdr3_aa: CASSYEDGTRAFF
d_call: -
v_call: TRBV6-6
j_call: TRBJ1-1
clone_size: -

cdr3_nt: TGTGCCAGCAGTTACGAAGCTGAAGCTTTCTTT
cdr3_aa: CASSYEAEAFF
d_call: -
v_call: TRBV6-5
j_call: TRBJ1-1
clone_size: -

cdr3_nt: TGTGCCAGCAGCTTAGAAAGGAGCGACAATGAGCAGTTCTTC
cdr3_aa: CASSLERSDNEQFF
d_call: -
v_call: TRBV11-1
j_call: TRBJ2-1
clone_size: -

cdr3_nt: TGTGCCAGCAGTTTAATGGGCAGGGGAGCATATGGCTACACCTTC
cdr3_aa: CASSLMGRGAYGYTF
d_call: -
v_call: TRBV27
j_call: TRBJ1-2
clone_size: -

cdr3_nt: TGCGCCAGCAGCCAGAGGACTAGCGGGGGGGCATTTGGGGAGACCCAGTACTTC
cdr3_aa: CASSQRTSGGAFGETQYF
d_call: TRBD2
v_call: TRBV4-3
j_call: TRBJ2-5
clone_size: -

cdr3_nt: TGTGCCAGCAGCTCACCTTCCGGGACAGGGAGTGAAAATGAGCAGTTCTTC
cdr3_aa: CASSSPSGTGSENEQFF
d_call: TRBD1
v_call: TRBV7-9
j_call: TRBJ2-1
clone_size: -

cdr3_nt: TGTGCCAGCAAGGTCTTGAACACTGAAGCTTTCTTT
cdr3_aa: CASKVLNTEAFF
d_call: -
v_call: TRBV28
j_call: TRBJ1-1
clone_size: -

cdr3_nt: TGCAGCGTTAGCACGTTTGTGGACACTGAAGCTTTCTTT
cdr3_aa: CSVSTFVDTEAFF
d_call: -
v_call: TRBV29-1
j_call: TRBJ1-1
clone_size: once

cdr3_nt: TGTGCCAGCAGCCCCTACCAGCACACTGAAGCTTTCTTT
cdr3_aa: CASSPYQHTEAFF
d_call: -
v_call: TRBV9
j_call: TRBJ1-1
clone_size: -

cdr3_nt: TGTGCCAGCAGAGGACAGGGGCCCAGCAATCAGCCCCAGCATTTT
cdr3_aa: CASRGQGPSNQPQHF
d_call: TRBD1
v_call: TRBV28
j_call: TRBJ1-5
clone_size: -

cdr3_nt: TGTGCCAGCAGCGTAGGGGGGCTCTCTTACGAGCAGTACTTC
cdr3_aa: CASSVGGLSYEQYF
d_call: -
v_call: TRBV9
j_call: TRBJ2-7
clone_size: -

cdr3_nt: TGTGCCAGCGGGGTCGGGGGGGACACTGAAGCTTTCTTT
cdr3_aa: CASGVGGDTEAFF
d_call: -
v_call: TRBV6-6
j_call: TRBJ1-1
clone_size: few

cdr3_nt: TGTGCCAGCAGCGTAGTCACTTGGACTAGCCTCTCCTACGAGCAGTACTTC
cdr3_aa: CASSVVTWTSLSYEQYF
d_call: TRBD2
v_call: TRBV9
j_call: TRBJ2-7
clone_size: -

cdr3_nt: TGCGCCAGCAGTGGGGGTGGAAGCCGGGAGGCCGGGCGTGAGCAGTTCTTC
cdr3_aa: CASSGGGSREAGREQFF
d_call: TRBD2
v_call: TRBV10-1
j_call: TRBJ2-1
clone_size: -

cdr3_nt: TGCGCCAGCAGCTTGGCGGCAGGGACCACAGATACGCAGTATTTT
cdr3_aa: CASSLAAGTTDTQYF
d_call: -
v_call: TRBV5-1
j_call: TRBJ2-3
clone_size: -

cdr3_nt: TGTGCCAGCGGCCGGGACAGGGGGACCGGGGAGCTGTTTTTT
cdr3_aa: CASGRDRGTGELFF
d_call: TRBD1
v_call: TRBV2
j_call: TRBJ2-2
clone_size: few

cdr3_nt: TGCAGCGGACGCAGCTCCTACGAGCAGTACTTC
cdr3_aa: CSGRSSYEQYF
d_call: -
v_call: TRBV29-1
j_call: TRBJ2-7
clone_size: -

cdr3_nt: TGTGCCATCAGTGAAGTGATGAGCAATCAGCCCCAGCATTTT
cdr3_aa: CAISEVMSNQPQHF
d_call: -
v_call: TRBV10-3
j_call: TRBJ1-5
clone_size: -

cdr3_nt: TGCGCCAGTTCGACTCTCCCCGGGGAAAGCTCCTATAATTCACCCCTCCACTTT
cdr3_aa: CASSTLPGESSYNSPLHF
d_call: -
v_call: TRBV5-1
j_call: TRBJ1-6
clone_size: -

cdr3_nt: TGTGCCAGCAGCCAAGATCGGGCAGGAGTGAACACTGAAGCTTTCTTT
cdr3_aa: CASSQDRAGVNTEAFF
d_call: -
v_call: TRBV4-2
j_call: TRBJ1-1
clone_size: -

cdr3_nt: TGTGCCACTCAGATCCCGGGGGCAAACGAGCAGTACTTC
cdr3_aa: CATQIPGANEQYF
d_call: -
v_call: TRBV6-5
j_call: TRBJ2-7
clone_size: -

cdr3_nt: TGCGCCAGCAGCAGGGGACTAGCATTAGAGACCCAGTACTTC
cdr3_aa: CASSRGLALETQYF
d_call: TRBD2
v_call: TRBV5-1
j_call: TRBJ2-5
clone_size: once

cdr3_nt: TGTGCCAGTAGTATAGATCCTGGGTGGGTATACAATGAGCAGTTCTTC
cdr3_aa: CASSIDPGWVYNEQFF
d_call: -
v_call: TRBV19
j_call: TRBJ2-1
clone_size: -

cdr3_nt: TGTGCCAGCAGTTCCACTCGGAGGGCCCAGTACTTC
cdr3_aa: CASSSTRRAQYF
d_call: -
v_call: TRBV28
j_call: TRBJ2-5
clone_size: -

cdr3_nt: TGTGCCAGCAGCTCAGGGGTCCCTAATGAAAAACTGTTTTTT
cdr3_aa: CASSSGVPNEKLFF
d_call: -
v_call: TRBV7-2
j_call: TRBJ1-4
clone_size: -

cdr3_nt: TGTGCCAGCAGCCAACCGGGACAGTTTGGCTACACCTTC
cdr3_aa: CASSQPGQFGYTF
d_call: TRBD1
v_call: TRBV11-1
j_call: TRBJ1-2
clone_size: -

cdr3_nt: TGTGCCAGCAGCTTAGACCCCTCCTACGAGCAGTACTTC
cdr3_aa: CASSLDPSYEQYF
d_call: -
v_call: TRBV7-2
j_call: TRBJ2-7
clone_size: -

cdr3_nt: TGTGCCAGCAGCTTCGGCAGGGGGCTTAATTCACCCCTCCACTTT
cdr3_aa: CASSFGRGLNSPLHF
d_call: TRBD1
v_call: TRBV7-9
j_call: TRBJ1-6
clone_size: few

cdr3_nt: TGTGCCAGCAGCTCTAATTTCGGGGCAGGGGTCCAAGAGACCCAGTACTTC
cdr3_aa: CASSSNFGAGVQETQYF
d_call: -
v_call: TRBV7-9
j_call: TRBJ2-5
clone_size: -

cdr3_nt: TGTGCCAGCAGTGACTACCCAGCGGGGGGCACAGATACGCAGTATTTT
cdr3_aa: CASSDYPAGGTDTQYF
d_call: TRBD2
v_call: TRBV6-4
j_call: TRBJ2-3
clone_size: -